This is a list of T cell receptor beta chains from one sample in a study of T cells after yellow fever vaccination. TCRdb used MiXCR to reprocess the 5' RACE reads, holding one entry per CDR3 protein. The sample consists of almost 600,000 distinct CDR3 sequences, roughly 14% of them appearing once. The specimen was PBMCs, collected on the day of the yellow fever booster vaccination. Receptors were obtained from a man aged 25-45 years who received the YFV17D yellow fever vaccine. CDR3s include the opening cysteine and the closing phenylalanine or tryptophan. The D gene is left open where the match is weak. Where a row states a size, it is once, few, many or the class of an expanded clone; other rows omit it.

CDR3 DNA,CDR3 protein,J gene,CDR3 length,D gene,clone size,V gene
TGTGCCAGCTCACCCGGGGGGGCAAAGAATTACGAGCAGTACTTC,CASSPGGAKNYEQYF,TRBJ2-7,15,TRBD2,few,TRBV18
TGTGCCACCACTAGACAGGGGGGCAATGAGCAGTTCTTC,CATTRQGGNEQFF,TRBJ2-1,13,TRBD1,.,TRBV15
TGTGCCAGCAGTGGAGCGGGGTTGACCCAGTACTTC,CASSGAGLTQYF,TRBJ2-5,12,TRBD2,.,TRBV7-2
TGTGCCAGCTCCGGACTAGCGCTCACAGATACGCAGTATTTT,CASSGLALTDTQYF,TRBJ2-3,14,TRBD2,.,TRBV18
TGTGCCAGCAGCTTGCTGGCAGGGCGAGCCTACGAGCAGTACTTC,CASSLLAGRAYEQYF,TRBJ2-7,15,.,few,TRBV5-6
TGCAGTGCTAGAGTGGGACTAGACCGGGATGAGCAGTTCTTC,CSARVGLDRDEQFF,TRBJ2-1,14,TRBD2,once,TRBV20-1
TGTGCCAGCAGCCCCCGGGAGGTAGCGGGAAGGGTTTCCTACAATGAGCAGTTCTTC,CASSPREVAGRVSYNEQFF,TRBJ2-1,19,TRBD2,few,TRBV3-1
TGTGCCATCAGATCGAGCGGACAGGGTAGCAATCAGCCCCAGCATTTT,CAIRSSGQGSNQPQHF,TRBJ1-5,16,TRBD1,.,TRBV10-3
TGTGCCAGCAGTGAAGTTCAGCGAGCGAGAGGGTTCTTC,CASSEVQRARGFF,TRBJ2-1,13,.,few,TRBV2
TGCGCCAGCAGTAATCCGAGCTCCTACGAGCAGTACTTC,CASSNPSSYEQYF,TRBJ2-7,13,.,.,TRBV5-1
TGTGCCAGCACAACCGGGACAACTTACACAGATACGCAGTATTTT,CASTTGTTYTDTQYF,TRBJ2-3,15,.,.,TRBV6-1
TGTGCCAGCATGCTCCTGACGAACACCGGGGAGCTGTTTTTT,CASMLLTNTGELFF,TRBJ2-2,14,.,few,TRBV12-3/TRBV12-4
TGTGCCAGCAGCTTAATCACTACAATCACAGATACGCAGTATTTT,CASSLITTITDTQYF,TRBJ2-3,15,.,few,TRBV7-9
TGTGCCAGCGGGGGGGCGGGAATTGTGACCGGGGAGCTGTTTTTT,CASGGAGIVTGELFF,TRBJ2-2,15,.,.,TRBV27
TGTGCCAGCAGCTTACAGGGTTTTGACACTGAAGCTTTCTTT,CASSLQGFDTEAFF,TRBJ1-1,14,.,many,TRBV11-2
TGCAGCGCCCAGGTGGGGGGAAATCAGCCCCAGCATTTT,CSAQVGGNQPQHF,TRBJ1-5,13,.,.,TRBV29-1
TGTGCTAGCAGCTTATCGGCGGGCCCGAGGGAGACCCAGTACTTC,CASSLSAGPRETQYF,TRBJ2-5,15,.,.,TRBV7-7
TGTGCCAGCAGTGAAATGAGACAGTTGACCGGGGAGCTGTTTTTT,CASSEMRQLTGELFF,TRBJ2-2,15,.,few,TRBV25-1
TGTGCCACCAGCAGAGACCGGGACAGGGTCGATGAGCAGTTCTTC,CATSRDRDRVDEQFF,TRBJ2-1,15,TRBD1,many,TRBV15
TGTGCCAGCAGTTACCCCGGGGGCACTGAAGCTTTCTTT,CASSYPGGTEAFF,TRBJ1-1,13,.,.,TRBV6-5
TGTGCCAGCAGGCGCGGGACTTTACAGAGCTCCTACAATGAGCAGTTCTTC,CASRRGTLQSSYNEQFF,TRBJ2-1,17,.,.,TRBV2
TGTGCCAGCAGCGAGGAAGGGACGAGGGCAGATACGCAGTATTTT,CASSEEGTRADTQYF,TRBJ2-3,15,.,few,TRBV5-4
TGCAGTGTCTCGGCCCCGACCGACGAAGCTTTCTTT,CSVSAPTDEAFF,TRBJ1-1,12,.,.,TRBV20-1
TGTGCCAGCAGCTTCGGCCAGGCGGCCGAGCAGTACTTC,CASSFGQAAEQYF,TRBJ2-7,13,.,.,TRBV11-2
TGCGCCAGCAGCCCAGAACGGACGGGGGGGGTAGATGAGCAGTTCTTC,CASSPERTGGVDEQFF,TRBJ2-1,16,TRBD2,.,TRBV4-3
TGTGCCAGCAGCGTAGCTCTAGCTAGCGGGATGAGCACAGATACGCAGTATTTT,CASSVALASGMSTDTQYF,TRBJ2-3,18,TRBD2,few,TRBV9
TGTGCCAGCAGCTCCAGAGGGGGACTGTGGGGTGAGGAGGGCACTGAAGCTTTCTTT,CASSSRGGLWGEEGTEAFF,TRBJ1-1,19,.,.,TRBV11-2
TGTGCCAGCAGCTTACAGGGGATCCAAGAGACCCAGTACTTC,CASSLQGIQETQYF,TRBJ2-5,14,.,.,TRBV7-3
TGTGCCAGCAGACCAGGACAGGGGGATTCACCCCTCCACTTT,CASRPGQGDSPLHF,TRBJ1-6,14,TRBD1,many,TRBV7-9
TGTGCCAGCAGCTACGGGACTGAGCAGTTCTTC,CASSYGTEQFF,TRBJ2-1,11,.,.,TRBV13
TGTGCCAGCAGCCAAGGGTTTGAGGCTAGCGGACAACCCTTGGGAGAGACCCAGTACTTC,CASSQGFEASGQPLGETQYF,TRBJ2-5,20,TRBD2,.,TRBV14
TGTGCCAGCAGCCCTTCCCCCGGGGAGCTGTTTTTT,CASSPSPGELFF,TRBJ2-2,12,.,.,TRBV7-3
TGCAGTGCTAGAGCCCCCTGGTACCTAAGGGCGAATACGCAGTATTTT,CSARAPWYLRANTQYF,TRBJ2-3,16,.,once,TRBV20-1
TGTGCCAGCAGCCCACTAGAGAGGCAGTATTTT,CASSPLERQYF,TRBJ2-3,11,.,few,TRBV12-3/TRBV12-4
TGTGCCACCGGACTAGCGGGAGGGGGGGATGAGCAGTTCTTC,CATGLAGGGDEQFF,TRBJ2-1,14,TRBD2,.,TRBV7-9
TGCGCCAGATGGGATGATGGTACCCGCAGGGAGGACGAGCAGTACTTC,CARWDDGTRREDEQYF,TRBJ2-7,16,.,few,TRBV5-1
TGCAGTGCTAGAGATGGCGGGGACTACGAGCAGTACTTC,CSARDGGDYEQYF,TRBJ2-7,13,.,few,TRBV20-1
TGTGCCAGCAGTCCCGGGAGGCGGGAGGAGGTAGACATTCAGTACTTC,CASSPGRREEVDIQYF,TRBJ2-4,16,TRBD2,.,TRBV12-3/TRBV12-4
TGTGCCAGCAGCAAGGGACAGGGAAACACAGATACGCAGTATTTT,CASSKGQGNTDTQYF,TRBJ2-3,15,TRBD1,.,TRBV5-5
TGTGCCAGCAGTTTCAAGGGAATAATTAGGAATGAGCAGTTCTTC,CASSFKGIIRNEQFF,TRBJ2-1,15,.,many,TRBV27
TGTGCCACCAAACAGGGGAATCAGCCCCAGCATTTT,CATKQGNQPQHF,TRBJ1-5,12,TRBD1,.,TRBV6-5
TGTGCCATCAGCCAATCCGGGACTAGAGGACTCAATGAGCAGTTCTTC,CAISQSGTRGLNEQFF,TRBJ2-1,16,TRBD2,.,TRBV10-3
TGTGCCAGCAGTTCTTCCGGACAGGACGGAGAGACCCAGTACTTC,CASSSSGQDGETQYF,TRBJ2-5,15,TRBD1,few,TRBV6-2/TRBV6-3
TGTGCCAGCAGCCTGGAGACCGGCTATGGCTACACCTTC,CASSLETGYGYTF,TRBJ1-2,13,.,.,TRBV7-9
TGTGCCAGCAGTGACCAAGGGGTAACCTACGAGCAGTACTTC,CASSDQGVTYEQYF,TRBJ2-7,14,.,.,TRBV25-1
TGTGCCAGCAGCGAGACAGGGTTTGGGGAGCAGTACTTC,CASSETGFGEQYF,TRBJ2-7,13,TRBD1,few,TRBV7-2
TGTGCCAGCAGCTTCGCACAGGGCTACGAGCAGTACTTC,CASSFAQGYEQYF,TRBJ2-7,13,.,few,TRBV7-2
TGTGCCACCAGCCCCATGGCTCCTAGCGGGAGTGGGGAGCTGTTTTTT,CATSPMAPSGSGELFF,TRBJ2-2,16,TRBD2,.,TRBV15
TGCAGTGCTAGTCGAGGGACATCGAACACTGAAGCTTTCTTT,CSASRGTSNTEAFF,TRBJ1-1,14,.,.,TRBV20-1
TGCGCCAGCAGCACGGGACAGAACTACGAGCAGTACTTC,CASSTGQNYEQYF,TRBJ2-7,13,TRBD1,many,TRBV5-1
TGTGCCAGCAGCCCTGATACCCTGACAGGAGCCTATGGCTACACCTTC,CASSPDTLTGAYGYTF,TRBJ1-2,16,.,.,TRBV12-3/TRBV12-4
TGTGCCAGCCAGGGAAGGAATGAGCAGTTCTTC,CASQGRNEQFF,TRBJ2-1,11,.,many,TRBV12-3/TRBV12-4
TGTGCCATCAGTGCGCCCGGGACATCCACTGAAGCTTTCTTT,CAISAPGTSTEAFF,TRBJ1-1,14,.,few,TRBV10-3
TGCAGTGCTGGGGGGGGAGGAGGGAACACCGGGGAGCTGTTTTTT,CSAGGGGGNTGELFF,TRBJ2-2,15,TRBD2,few,TRBV20-1
TGTGCCAGCACGGCTTACCAGAGACGGTACGAGCAGTACTTC,CASTAYQRRYEQYF,TRBJ2-7,14,.,.,TRBV2
TGTGCCAGCACCGATTTAACCGGGACAGGGGCCTACAATGAGCAGTTCTTC,CASTDLTGTGAYNEQFF,TRBJ2-1,17,TRBD1,few,TRBV28
TGCAGTGCTTCCAGGACAGGGGTCTCCTACGAGCAGTACTTC,CSASRTGVSYEQYF,TRBJ2-7,14,TRBD1,few,TRBV20-1
TGCAGTGCTAGGGTCTCTTTCTACGAGCAGTACTTC,CSARVSFYEQYF,TRBJ2-7,12,.,.,TRBV20-1
TGTGCCAGCTGGGCCAGGGTGCACGAGCAGTACTTC,CASWARVHEQYF,TRBJ2-7,12,.,.,TRBV2
TGTGCCAGCAGCGAACCCCGAGATACGCAGTATTTT,CASSEPRDTQYF,TRBJ2-3,12,.,few,TRBV9